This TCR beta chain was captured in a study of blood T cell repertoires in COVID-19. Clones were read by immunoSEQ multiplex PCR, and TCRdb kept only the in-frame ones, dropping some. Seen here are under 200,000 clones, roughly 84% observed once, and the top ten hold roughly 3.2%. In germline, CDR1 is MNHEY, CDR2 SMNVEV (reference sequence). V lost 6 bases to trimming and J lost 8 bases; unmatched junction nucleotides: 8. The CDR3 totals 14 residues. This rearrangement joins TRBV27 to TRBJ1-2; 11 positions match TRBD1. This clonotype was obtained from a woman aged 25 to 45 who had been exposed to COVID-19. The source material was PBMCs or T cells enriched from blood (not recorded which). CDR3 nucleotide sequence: TGTGCCAGCAGCCTAACGGGACAGGGGGGAGGCTACACCTTC. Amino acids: CASSLTGQGGGYTF.